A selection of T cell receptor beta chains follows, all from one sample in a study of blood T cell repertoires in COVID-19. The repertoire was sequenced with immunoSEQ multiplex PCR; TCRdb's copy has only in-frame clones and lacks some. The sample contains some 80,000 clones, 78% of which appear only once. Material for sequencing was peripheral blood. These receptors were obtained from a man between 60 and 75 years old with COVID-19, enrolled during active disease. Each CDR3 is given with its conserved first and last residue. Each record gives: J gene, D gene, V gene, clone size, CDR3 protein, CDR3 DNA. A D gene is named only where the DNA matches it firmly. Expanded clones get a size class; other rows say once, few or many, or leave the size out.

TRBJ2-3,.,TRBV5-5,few,CASSWGGGGRALPGYF,TGTGCCAGCAGCTGGGGCGGGGGCGGGCGGGCCCTCCCTGGGTATTTT
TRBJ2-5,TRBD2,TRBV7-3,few,CASSPTSGGPRETQYF,TGTGCCAGCAGCCCGACTAGCGGGGGGCCTAGGGAGACCCAGTACTTC
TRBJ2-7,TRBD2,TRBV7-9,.,CASGTSGGPGEQYF,TGTGCCAGTGGGACTAGCGGGGGCCCGGGGGAGCAGTACTTC
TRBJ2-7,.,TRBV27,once,CASSFPGTPSYEQYF,TGTGCCAGCAGTTTTCCCGGGACACCTTCCTACGAGCAGTACTTC
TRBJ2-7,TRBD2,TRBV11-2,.,CASSLATSGGYYEQYF,TGTGCCAGCAGCTTGGCGACTAGCGGGGGGTACTACGAGCAGTACTTC
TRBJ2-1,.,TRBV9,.,CASSVGGGLGNEQFF,TGTGCCAGCAGCGTAGGGGGGGGGCTGGGGAATGAGCAGTTCTTC
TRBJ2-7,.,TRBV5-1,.,CASTPGGNSYEQYF,TGCGCCAGCACCCCTGGGGGCAATTCCTACGAGCAGTACTTC
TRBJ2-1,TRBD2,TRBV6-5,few,CASRASGSYNEQFF,TGTGCCAGCAGGGCTAGCGGATCCTACAATGAGCAGTTCTTC
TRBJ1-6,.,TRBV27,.,CASSLRQARISPLHF,TGTGCCAGCAGTCTCCGACAGGCGCGAATCTCACCCCTCCACTTT
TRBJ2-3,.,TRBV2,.,CASSPYGGGRRDTQYF,TGTGCCAGCAGCCCCTATGGCGGGGGCCGGAGAGATACGCAGTATTTT
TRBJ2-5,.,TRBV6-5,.,CATQGTRETQYF,TGTGCCACACAGGGAACCCGGGAGACCCAGTACTTC
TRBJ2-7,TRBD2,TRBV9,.,CASSVAGGPYEQYF,TGTGCCAGCAGCGTAGCGGGGGGACCCTACGAGCAGTACTTC
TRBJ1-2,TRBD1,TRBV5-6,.,CASSPGQGAAYGYTF,TGTGCCAGCAGCCCGGGACAGGGGGCGGCCTATGGCTACACCTTC
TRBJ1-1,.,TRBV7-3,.,CASSVEIATEAFF,TGTGCCAGCAGCGTCGAGATAGCTACTGAAGCTTTCTTT
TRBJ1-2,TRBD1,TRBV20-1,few,CSASITIPGQDYGYTF,TGCAGTGCTAGTATAACGATACCGGGACAGGACTATGGCTACACCTTC
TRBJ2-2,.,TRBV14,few,CASSQESTGELFF,TGTGCCAGCAGCCAAGAATCGACCGGGGAGCTGTTTTTT
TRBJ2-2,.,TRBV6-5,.,CASSRGDTNTGELFF,TGTGCCAGCAGCAGGGGCGATACAAACACCGGGGAGCTGTTTTTT
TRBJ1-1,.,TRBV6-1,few,CASSESMNTEAFF,TGTGCCAGCAGTGAATCCATGAACACTGAAGCTTTCTTT
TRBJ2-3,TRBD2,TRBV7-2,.,CASSLDGGRVIPYF,TGTGCCAGCAGCTTAGATGGCGGGAGGGTAATTCCGTATTTT
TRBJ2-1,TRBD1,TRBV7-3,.,CASSLAGGTHNEQFF,TGTGCCAGCAGCTTGGCAGGGGGTACCCACAATGAGCAGTTCTTC
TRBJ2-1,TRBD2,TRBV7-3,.,CASSWGGTTPNEQFF,TGTGCCAGCAGCTGGGGGGGGACTACCCCCAATGAGCAGTTCTTC
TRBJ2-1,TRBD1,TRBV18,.,CASSPRDRVTYNEQFF,TGTGCCAGCTCACCGAGGGACAGGGTAACCTACAATGAGCAGTTCTTC
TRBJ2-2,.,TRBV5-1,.,CASSLDPGRTGELFF,TGCGCCAGCAGCTTGGATCCAGGGAGGACCGGGGAGCTGTTTTTT
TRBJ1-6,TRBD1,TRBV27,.,CATAGQGDSSPLHF,TGTGCCACCGCGGGACAGGGCGACTCCTCACCCCTCCACTTT
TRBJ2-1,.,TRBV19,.,CASSHGGARNEQFF,TGTGCCAGTAGTCATGGGGGCGCAAGGAATGAGCAGTTCTTC
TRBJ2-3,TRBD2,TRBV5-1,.,CASSFTSGSSDTQYF,TGCGCCAGCAGCTTCACTAGCGGGAGCTCAGATACGCAGTATTTT
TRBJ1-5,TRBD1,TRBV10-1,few,CASSQDRAGNQPQHF,TGCGCCAGCAGCCAGGACAGGGCGGGCAATCAGCCCCAGCATTTT